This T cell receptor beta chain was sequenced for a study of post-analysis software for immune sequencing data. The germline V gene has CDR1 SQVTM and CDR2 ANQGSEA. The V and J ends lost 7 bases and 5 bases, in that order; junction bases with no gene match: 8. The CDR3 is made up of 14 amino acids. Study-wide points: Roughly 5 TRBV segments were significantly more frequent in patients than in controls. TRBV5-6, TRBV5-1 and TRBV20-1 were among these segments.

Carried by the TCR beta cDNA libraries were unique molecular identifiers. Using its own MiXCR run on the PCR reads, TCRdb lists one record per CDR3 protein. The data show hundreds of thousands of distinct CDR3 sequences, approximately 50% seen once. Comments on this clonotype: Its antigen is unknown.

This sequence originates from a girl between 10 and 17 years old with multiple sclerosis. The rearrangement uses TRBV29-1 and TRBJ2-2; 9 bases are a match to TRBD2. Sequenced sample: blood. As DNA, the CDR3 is TGCAGCGGGGGTAGCGGGGGAATTACCGGGGAGCTGTTTTTT. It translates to CSGGSGGITGELFF.